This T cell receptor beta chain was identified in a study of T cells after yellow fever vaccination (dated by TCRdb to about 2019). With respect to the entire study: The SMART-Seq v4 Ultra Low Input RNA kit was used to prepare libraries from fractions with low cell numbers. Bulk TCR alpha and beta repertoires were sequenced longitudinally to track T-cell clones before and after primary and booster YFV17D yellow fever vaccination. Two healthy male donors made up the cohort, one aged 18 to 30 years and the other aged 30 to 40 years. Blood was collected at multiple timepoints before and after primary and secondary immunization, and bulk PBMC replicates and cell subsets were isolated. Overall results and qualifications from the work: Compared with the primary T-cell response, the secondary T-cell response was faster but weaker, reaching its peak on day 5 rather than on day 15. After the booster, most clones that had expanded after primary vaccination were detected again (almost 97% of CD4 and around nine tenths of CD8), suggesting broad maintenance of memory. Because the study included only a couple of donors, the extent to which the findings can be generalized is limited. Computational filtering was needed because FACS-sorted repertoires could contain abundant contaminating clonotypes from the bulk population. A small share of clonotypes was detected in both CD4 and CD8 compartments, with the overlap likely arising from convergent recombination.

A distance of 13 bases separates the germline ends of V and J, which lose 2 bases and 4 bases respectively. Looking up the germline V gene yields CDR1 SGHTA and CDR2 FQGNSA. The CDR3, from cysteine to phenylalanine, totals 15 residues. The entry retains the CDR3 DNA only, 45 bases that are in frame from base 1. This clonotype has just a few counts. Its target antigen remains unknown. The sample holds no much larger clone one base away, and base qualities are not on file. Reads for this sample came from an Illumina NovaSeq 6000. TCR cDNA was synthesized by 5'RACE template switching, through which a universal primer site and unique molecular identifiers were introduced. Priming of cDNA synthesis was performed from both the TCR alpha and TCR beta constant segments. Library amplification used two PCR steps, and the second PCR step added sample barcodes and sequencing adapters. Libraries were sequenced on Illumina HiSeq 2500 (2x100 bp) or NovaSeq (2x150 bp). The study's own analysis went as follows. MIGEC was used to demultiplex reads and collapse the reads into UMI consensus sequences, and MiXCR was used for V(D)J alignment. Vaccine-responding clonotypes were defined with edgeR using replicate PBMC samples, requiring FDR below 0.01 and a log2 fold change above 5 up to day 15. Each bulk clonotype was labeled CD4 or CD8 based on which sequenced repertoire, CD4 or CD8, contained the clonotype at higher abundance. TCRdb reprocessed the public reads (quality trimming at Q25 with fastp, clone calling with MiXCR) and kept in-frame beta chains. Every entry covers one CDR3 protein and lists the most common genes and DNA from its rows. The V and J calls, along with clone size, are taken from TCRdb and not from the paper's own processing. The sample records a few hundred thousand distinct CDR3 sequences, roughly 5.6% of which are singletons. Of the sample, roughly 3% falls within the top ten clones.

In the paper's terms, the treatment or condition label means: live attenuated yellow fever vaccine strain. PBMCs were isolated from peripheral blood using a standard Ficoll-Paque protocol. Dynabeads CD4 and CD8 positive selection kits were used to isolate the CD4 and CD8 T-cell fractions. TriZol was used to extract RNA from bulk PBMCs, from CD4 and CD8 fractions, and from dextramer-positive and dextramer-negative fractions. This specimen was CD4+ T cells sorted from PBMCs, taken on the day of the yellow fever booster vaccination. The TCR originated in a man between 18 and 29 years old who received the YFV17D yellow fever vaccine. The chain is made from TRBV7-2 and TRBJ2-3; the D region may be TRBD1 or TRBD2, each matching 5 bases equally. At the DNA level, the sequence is TGTGCCAGCAGCTTACATCGGGGCGGCGCAGATACGCAGTATTTT. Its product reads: CASSLHRGGADTQYF.